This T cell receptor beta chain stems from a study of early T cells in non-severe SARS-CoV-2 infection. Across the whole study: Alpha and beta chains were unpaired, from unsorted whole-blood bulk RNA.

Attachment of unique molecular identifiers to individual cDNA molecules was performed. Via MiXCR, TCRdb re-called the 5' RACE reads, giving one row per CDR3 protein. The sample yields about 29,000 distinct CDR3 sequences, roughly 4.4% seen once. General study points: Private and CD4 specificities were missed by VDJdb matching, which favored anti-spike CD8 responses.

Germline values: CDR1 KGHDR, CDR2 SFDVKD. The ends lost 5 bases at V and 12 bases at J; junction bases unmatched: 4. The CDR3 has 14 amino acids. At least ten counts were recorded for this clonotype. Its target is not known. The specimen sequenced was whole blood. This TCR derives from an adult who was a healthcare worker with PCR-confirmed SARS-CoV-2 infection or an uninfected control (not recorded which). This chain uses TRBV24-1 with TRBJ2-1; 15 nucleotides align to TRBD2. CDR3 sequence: CATSAPGLAGGQFF. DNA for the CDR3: TGTGCCACCAGTGCCCCGGGACTAGCGGGGGGGCAGTTCTTC.